This is a list of T cell receptor beta chains from one sample in a study of tumor-infiltrating lymphocytes in primary liver carcinoma. TCRdb independently ran MiXCR on the multiplex PCR reads; one entry per CDR3 protein. The repertoire has about 41,000 distinct CDR3 sequences, about three quarters of them found once; the top ten carry 19%. The sequencing sample was made of liver tumor tissue from sampling region 2. These receptors all stem from a man in his forties with primary liver carcinoma and hepatitis B virus infection. Both conserved end residues are part of each CDR3. Fields, in order: CDR3 protein, J gene, V gene.

CALQASGSLSGANVLTF TRBJ2-6 TRBV30
CASSMLQARGGELFF TRBJ2-2 TRBV5-5
CANSPDRGPYKEQFF TRBJ2-1 TRBV7-9
CASSLEGFTTDTQYF TRBJ2-3 TRBV5-1
CTSSYTGPFSGELFF TRBJ2-2 TRBV11-1
CSAGGGANHSQHF TRBJ1-5 TRBV29-1
CASSLGPFSADTQYF TRBJ2-3 TRBV7-3
CSVQVTGGEGEQYF TRBJ2-7 TRBV29-1
CTSSRLKDYNEQFF TRBJ2-1 TRBV6-5
CAINELPSNNEQFF TRBJ2-1 TRBV10-3
CAGTMADSSYNEQFF TRBJ2-1 TRBV6-1
CASTPRDSYVQYF TRBJ2-7 TRBV11-1
CASSQGGLVGDFGEMFF TRBJ2-2 TRBV4-2
CASSYPWKTPMAFF TRBJ1-1 TRBV6-2/TRBV6-3
CAVGIANTGELLF TRBJ2-2 TRBV4-2
CANRTGTGARGNSSLHF TRBJ1-6 TRBV6-6
CASGLRGFEENIQYF TRBJ2-4 TRBV5-1
CASSWTWIGSYEQYF TRBJ2-7 TRBV5-6
CASTYGTSDKEQFF TRBJ2-1 TRBV6-6
CSVGDGINSPLHF TRBJ1-6 TRBV29-1
CTSSPTEESNQPQHF TRBJ1-5 TRBV4-1
CTSSYGGENGKLFF TRBJ1-4 TRBV6-6
CATSLDRGGRFYNVQFF TRBJ2-1 TRBV11-2
CAISERGSGYVYTF TRBJ1-2 TRBV10-3
CASSEAGIATNEKLFF TRBJ1-4 TRBV6-1
CASSLRLAKTHSYEQYF TRBJ2-7 TRBV12-3/TRBV12-4
CASQGTGSYEQYF TRBJ2-7 TRBV12-5
CASSRDLPYEQCF TRBJ2-7 TRBV4-3
CASSGMTEATRCYEQYF TRBJ2-7 TRBV6-5
CAPREVTSPLHF TRBJ1-6 TRBV6-1
CASSSLTLSGGTDTQYF TRBJ2-3 TRBV6-5
CASRHMNTETYF TRBJ1-1 TRBV6-5
CASSETSGSSHERFF TRBJ2-1 TRBV6-1
CASTNRAEAFF TRBJ1-1 TRBV2
CASGLDGMGADTQYF TRBJ2-3 TRBV5-4
CASSLPSGINTGELFF TRBJ2-2 TRBV12-3/TRBV12-4
CASSSAPNTGELFF TRBJ2-2 TRBV5-8
CTTSHSGENSPLHF TRBJ1-6 TRBV14
CASFSGCNYGYTF TRBJ1-2 TRBV6-5
CSVGARLNIEAFF TRBJ1-1 TRBV29-1
CRPRGSGEQFF TRBJ2-1 TRBV20-1
CVSSSPWGVLSYEQYF TRBJ2-7 TRBV28
CASSHDTDAGGTDTQYF TRBJ2-3 TRBV4-3
CASGLIGVTGSNQPQHF TRBJ1-5 TRBV11-2
CASSYSTDSSYEQYF TRBJ2-7 TRBV6-6
CASSLTSYEQYF TRBJ2-7 TRBV7-2
CASSSGVITEAFF TRBJ1-1 TRBV12-3/TRBV12-4
CSVGVSGETQQF TRBJ2-5 TRBV29-1
CASSQETVSEHYF TRBJ2-7 TRBV14
CASSESGGNPNYDYTF TRBJ1-2 TRBV10-2
CSVEQQGRTYEQYF TRBJ2-7 TRBV29-1
CSAGGGNEQFF TRBJ2-1 TRBV20-1
CASSRGTEAFF TRBJ1-1 TRBV12-3/TRBV12-4
CASSGPRRTSPGEQFF TRBJ2-1 TRBV12-3/TRBV12-4
CPSSEAGRASGSYEQYF TRBJ2-7 TRBV6-1
CKVGASGRPDTRYF TRBJ2-3 TRBV29-1